The 18 T cell receptor beta chains below come from one sample, sequenced in a study of shared clonotypes between healthy human individuals. TCRdb keeps only in-frame clones here, not all; method: immunoSEQ multiplex PCR. The data show about 2 million clones, about 95% seen once. Naive CD8 cells lacked CD45RO and underwent positive selection for CCR7, leaving out terminally differentiated effector memory CD45RA+ cells. Sequences were obtained from naive CD8+ T cells sorted from blood. The receptors come from a man between 18 and 35 years old in good health.

As DNA, the CDR3 is TGCAGCGTTGACTTAGGGAGCGGCGACAATGAGCAGTTCTTC. As protein: CSVDLGSGDNEQFF. This sequence joins TRBV29-1 and TRBJ2-1; tentatively, D is TRBD2 (5 bases). Trimming removed 3 bases from V and 5 bases from J, with 14 bases in between. This CDR3 comprises 14 residues. Germline lookup yields CDR1 SQVTM and CDR2 ANQGSEA.

This clone was picked up a small number of times. The chain links TRBV6-6 to TRBJ1-1; D unresolved. The germline V gene encodes CDR1 MNHNY and CDR2 SVGAGI (reference sequence). This CDR3 comprises 15 residues. V shed 2 bases and J shed 5 bases, with 15 bases lying between them. CDR3 bases: TGTGCCAGCAGTTACGGGCAGGATCTTCGAACTGAAGCTTTCTTT. The encoded protein is CASSYGQDLRTEAFF.

This chain uses TRBV9 with TRBJ2-2; D is ambiguous. CDR1 and CDR2 from the germline V gene are SGDLS and YYNGEE. Trimming removed 3 bases from V and 2 bases from J, with 14 bases in between. This CDR3 is 16 amino acids long. The CDR3 DNA reads as TGTGCCAGCAGCGCGCTCGGGTGGGTAAACACCGGGGAGCTGTTTTTT. Protein: CASSALGWVNTGELFF.

The chain has TRBV27 and TRBJ2-7; no reliable D call. The CDR3 sequence is 12 residues long. Germline V gives CDR1 MNHEY, CDR2 SMNVEV (reference sequence). Trimming pared 10 bases from V and 5 bases from J, leaving 15 bases between. CDR3 region: CATSPLTDEQYF. The CDR3 region has the DNA TGTGCCACCAGCCCCCTAACAGACGAGCAGTACTTC.

The chain joins TRBV11-2 to TRBJ2-7, with D possibly matching TRBD1 (6 bases). Germline V gene sequence: CDR1 SGHAT, CDR2 FQNNGV. Trimming took off 4 bases at V and 3 bases at J, with 13 bases between the two ends. The CDR3 is made up of 14 amino acids. CDR3 sequence (DNA): TGTGCCAGCAGCTCGGCCACAGGGCACTACGAGCAGTACTTC. The encoded protein is CASSSATGHYEQYF.

This clone was detected a few times. J is TRBJ2-5 and V is TRBV28; 11 bases map to TRBD2. The germline gives CDR1 MDHEN, CDR2 SYDVKM. This CDR3 comprises 17 residues. V lost 0 bases and J lost 1; bases outside the gene matches: 4. CDR3 protein: CASSLWTSGVIQETQYF. Here the CDR3 DNA reads TGTGCCAGCAGTTTATGGACTAGCGGGGTTATCCAAGAGACCCAGTACTTC.

This chain joins TRBV5-6 and TRBJ1-2, with D hard to call. Germline V gene lookup returns CDR1 SGHDT and CDR2 YYEEEE. Deletions cut 1 base from V and 2 bases from J, with 6 bases between. The CDR3 totals 13 residues. CDR3 sequence reads: CASSLSSNYGYTF. The CDR3 DNA reads TGTGCCAGCAGCTTGTCGTCGAACTATGGCTACACCTTC.

This sequence joins TRBV11-2 and TRBJ2-3, with 16 bases fitting TRBD2. V lost 4 bases, J lost 3 bases, and 4 bases stayed unmatched. Germline V gives CDR1 SGHAT, CDR2 FQNNGV. This CDR3 spans 17 amino acids. The CDR3 spells CASSSGLAGGLTDTQYF. CDR3 in DNA: TGTGCCAGCAGCTCGGGACTAGCGGGGGGGCTTACAGATACGCAGTATTTT.

This rearrangement joins TRBV6-6 to TRBJ2-1; a possible D gene is TRBD2 (6 bases). Germline loops: CDR1 MNHNY, CDR2 SVGAGI (reference sequence). Trimming took 6 bases from V and 12 from J, leaving 18 bases between them. This CDR3 is built from 13 residues. The CDR3 is CASSPTTGVVQFF. The CDR3 coding sequence is TGTGCCAGCAGCCCCACGACGGGGGTTGTGCAGTTCTTC.

This chain uses TRBV11-2 with TRBJ2-5, with no clear D. This CDR3 is built from 15 residues. Germline CDR1 reads SGHAT; CDR2 reads FQNNGV. Trimming left V 1 base short and J 1 base short, with 10 bases between. CDR3 protein: CASSLGFSPQETQYF. CDR3 DNA sequence: TGTGCCAGCAGCTTAGGCTTTAGCCCCCAAGAGACCCAGTACTTC.

This clone has just one count. The sample contains more than one DNA sequence encoding this CDR3. The chain uses TRBV6-5 and TRBJ2-1; the match to TRBD1 covers 10 bases. V dropped 6 bases and J dropped 6; count of bases not matched to a gene: 5. The CDR3 has 14 amino acids. Germline loops: CDR1 MNHEY, CDR2 SVGAGI. The CDR3 region has the DNA TGTGCCAGCAGACCCGGGACAGGGGTCAATGAGCAGTTCTTC. Its protein is CASRPGTGVNEQFF.

This clone was recorded only once. The J gene is TRBJ2-7, the V gene TRBV7-2; D perhaps matches TRBD2 (6 bases). In germline, CDR1 is SGHTA, CDR2 FQGNSA. This CDR3 contains 19 residues. The V and J ends lost 0 bases and 0 bases respectively, with 21 bases between them. The CDR3 here is CASSLAGGIAGTSSYEQYF. The CDR3 DNA is TGTGCCAGCAGCTTAGCGGGGGGAATTGCGGGAACGAGCTCCTACGAGCAGTACTTC.

The chain uses TRBV28 and TRBJ2-2; TRBD1 matches at 8 bases. V lost 0 bases, J lost 7 bases, and 13 bases stayed unmatched. Germline V lookup: CDR1 MDHEN, CDR2 SYDVKM. There are 18 residues in the CDR3. CDR3 DNA: TGTGCCAGCAGTTTATGGTTGCAGGGGGCGCGACCGGGCGGGGAGCTGTTTTTT. This codes for CASSLWLQGARPGGELFF.

The chain is built from TRBV4-3 and TRBJ1-6; 7 bases map to TRBD1. The CDR3 length is 14 residues. Germline V gene data show CDR1 as LGHNA and CDR2 as YSLEER. J gave up 9 bases and V 6 bases, and 8 bases lay outside the gene matches. The CDR3 is CASSHSQGSSPLHF. The DNA of the CDR3 is TGCGCCAGCAGTCACTCACAGGGGTCTTCACCCCTCCACTTT.

This clone is a singleton in its sample. The chain is built from TRBV11-2 and TRBJ2-5, with 9 nucleotides matching TRBD1. V gave up 5 bases and J gave up 5 bases; unmatched junction bases: 9. Germline CDR1 is SGHAT and CDR2 is FQNNGV. The CDR3 totals 15 residues. Written as DNA, the CDR3 is TGTGCCAGCAGCCTAGGGACAGGGCTGGGGGAGACCCAGTACTTC. Translating it yields CASSLGTGLGETQYF.

J is TRBJ1-4 and V is TRBV13; D unclear. The CDR3 length is 15 residues. V lost 2 bases and J lost 4, with 11 bases in between. Germline V CDR1 and CDR2: PRHDT, FYEKMQ (reference sequence). The CDR3 DNA sequence: TGTGCCAGCAGCTTACGGCAGGAGTTTAATGAAAAACTGTTTTTT. Protein: CASSLRQEFNEKLFF.

This clone has a single count. At the DNA level, this CDR3 is encoded by other sequences in the same sample as well. The chain has TRBV9 and TRBJ2-7, with TRBD2 identical over 9 bases. The V gene end was trimmed by 7 bases and the J gene end by 3 bases; junction bases not matched to a gene: 5. Germline CDR1 is SGDLS and CDR2 is YYNGEE. The CDR3 sequence is 13 residues long. CDR3 in amino acids: CASALAGGYEQYF. CDR3 nucleotide sequence: TGTGCCAGCGCACTAGCGGGCGGCTACGAGCAGTACTTC.

The chain is built from TRBV10-2 and TRBJ2-7; D ambiguous. The germline CDR1 and CDR2 sequences are WSHSY and SAAADI. CDR3 size: 12 residues. V was pared by 3 bases and J by 5 bases, with 8 bases between. CDR3 coding DNA: TGCGCCAGCAGTGACGACCTCAACGAGCAGTACTTC. Translation gives CASSDDLNEQYF.